The 19 T cell receptor beta chains reported below all come from one sample, sequenced in a study of blood T cell repertoires in COVID-19 (dated by TCRdb to about 2020). The method was the immunoSEQ multiplex PCR assay. The clones in this table, taken by TCRdb from immuneACCESS, are in-frame only. Not every clone is retained; where verified, under half of the shortfall comes from an unresolved V gene, and the cause of the rest is unknown. Here the sample has tens of thousands of clones; approximately 84% occur a single time. The leading ten clones occupy about 14% of the sample. The sequencing sample was made of peripheral blood. Receptor source: a middle-aged man with COVID-19, enrolled during active disease.

The V gene is TRBV7-3, the J gene TRBJ1-1, with TRBD1 as a possible D gene (5 bases). Trimming took 2 bases from V and 4 from J, leaving 11 bases between them. The germline gives CDR1 SGHTA, CDR2 FQGTGA. The CDR3 is 14 amino acids. CDR3 sequence: CASSLQGKVTEAFF. The CDR3 DNA reads TGTGCCAGCAGCTTACAGGGTAAAGTCACTGAAGCTTTCTTT.

The chain couples TRBV6-5 to TRBJ1-2; TRBD1 aligns across 7 bases. CDR1 is MNHEY, CDR2 SVGAGI, per germline. CDR3 length: 13 amino acids. Germline trimming cut 7 bases from V and 10 bases from J; bases unmatched to any gene: 12. The CDR3 here is CASKADRVDYYTF. As DNA, the CDR3 is TGTGCCAGCAAAGCTGACAGGGTGGATTACTACACCTTC.

This clone was counted only a few times. V is TRBV3-1 (or the pseudogene TRBV3-2) and J is TRBJ2-7; 7 bases align to TRBD2. This CDR3 contains 15 residues. The V gene's germline CDR1 is LGHDT and CDR2 YNNKEL (reference sequence). V was clipped by 0 bases and J by 8 bases; unmatched bases: 10. The CDR3, as DNA: TGTGCCAGCAGCCAAGATCCGGCGGGACTACTCAAGCAGTACTTC. This gives the protein CASSQDPAGLLKQYF.

CDR3 sequence reads: CASSDKGQGEKLFF. In nucleotides, the CDR3 is TGTGCCAGCAGTGATAAGGGGCAAGGGGAAAAACTGTTTTTT. This chain uses TRBV6-1 with TRBJ1-4; D might be TRBD1 (5 bases). The CDR3 contains 14 residues. Trimming stripped 3 bases from V and 8 bases from J, with 13 bases between. The germline gives CDR1 MNHNS, CDR2 SASEGT.

This sequence joins TRBV12-3 or TRBV12-4 and TRBJ1-2, with 7 bases identical to TRBD1. The CDR3 totals 13 residues. V dropped 7 bases and J dropped 5; count of bases not matched to a gene: 7. The CDR3 DNA is TGTGCCAGCAAAACTTACAGGGGTTATGGCTACACCTTC. It codes for CASKTYRGYGYTF.

On this clone itself: Compared with germline, one end of the junction differs, possibly owing to a read error. The chain combines TRBV10-1 with TRBJ2-5, with 7 bases that match TRBD2. The CDR3 extends over 17 amino acids. Per germline, CDR1 WNHNN and CDR2 SYGVQD (reference sequence). CDR3 in DNA: TGCGCCAGCATTGAGAGCGGGGACCGAATAGACCAAGAGACCCAGTACTTC. The encoded protein is CASIESGDRIDQETQYF.

The rearrangement uses TRBV19 and TRBJ2-7, with D possibly being TRBD1 (6 bases). The CDR3 totals 14 residues. Trimming took off 6 bases at V and 0 bases at J, with 12 bases between the two ends. Germline V gene lookup returns CDR1 LNHDA and CDR2 SQIVND (reference sequence). The CDR3 DNA sequence: TGTGCCAGTAGAGGACACAGGGACTCCTACGAGCAGTACTTC. Amino acids: CASRGHRDSYEQYF.

The sample holds one count of this clone. The chain links TRBV6-5 to TRBJ1-4, with TRBD1 matching over 7 bases. The CDR3 covers 15 residues. Germline CDR1 is MNHEY and CDR2 is SVGAGI. With V trimmed by 3 bases and J by 8 bases, 9 bases remained unmatched. The DNA for the CDR3 is TGTGCCAGCAGTTATGAGGGGGCTGTAGGCGAAAAACTGTTTTTT. Protein: CASSYEGAVGEKLFF.

The CDR3 DNA sequence: TGTGCCAGCTCACGTGTCCGGGCGGGGGCGAACACCGGGGAGCTGTTTTTT. Protein product: CASSRVRAGANTGELFF. The genes are TRBV18 and TRBJ2-2, with 7 nucleotides matching TRBD2. The germline V gene has CDR1 KGHSH and CDR2 LQKENI. The junction had 8 bases not matched to a gene; V was cut back by 4 bases and J by 0 bases. CDR3 length: 17 amino acids.

The rearrangement links TRBV24-1 to TRBJ1-5, with a weak D call TRBD1 (5 bases). The CDR3 extends over 15 amino acids. From germline, CDR1 is KGHDR and CDR2 SFDVKD. The ends were cut back, 8 bases at V and 2 bases at J, with 15 bases in the middle. The CDR3 DNA reads as TGTGCCACCATTACAGGAAAAGCTTGCAATCAGCCCCAGCATTTT. Protein: CATITGKACNQPQHF.

The chain joins TRBV6-5 to TRBJ1-1; TRBD1 matches 7 bases. This CDR3 region has 14 residues. J lost 0 bases, V lost 5 bases, and 3 bases had no gene match. Germline V lookup: CDR1 MNHEY, CDR2 SVGAGI. The CDR3 coding sequence is TGTGCCAGCAGTCGGACAGGAATGAACACTGAAGCTTTCTTT. This codes for CASSRTGMNTEAFF.

The chain couples TRBV10-3 to TRBJ2-7, with D perhaps TRBD2 (6 bases). Trimming left V 6 bases short and J 1 base short, with 10 bases between. Germline CDR1 and CDR2: ENHRY and SYGVKD. The CDR3 totals 13 residues. The CDR3 loop is CAIRRDGSYEQYF. CDR3 coding DNA: TGTGCCATCAGGCGGGACGGGTCCTACGAGCAGTACTTC.

V usage is TRBV7-2 and J usage is TRBJ1-6; D perhaps matches TRBD1 (5 bases). CDR1 SGHTA and CDR2 FQGNSA come from the germline V gene. Trimming pared 3 bases from V and 6 bases from J, leaving 18 bases between. The CDR3 consists of 17 residues. CDR3 sequence: CASSLGGGALPNSPLHF. Here the CDR3 DNA reads TGTGCCAGCAGCTTGGGGGGTGGGGCCTTGCCTAATTCACCCCTCCACTTT. Full variable domain (rest looked up from reference TRBV7-2 and TRBJ1-6): GAGVSQSPSNKVTEKGKDVELRCDPISGHTALYWYRQSLGQGLEFLIYFQGNSAPDKSGLPSDRFSAERTGGSVSTLTIQRTQQEDSAVYLCASSLGGGALPNSPLHFGNGTRLTVT.

This clone is a singleton in its sample. This chain joins TRBV19 and TRBJ2-7; possibly TRBD1 for D (6 bases). The CDR3 spans 15 residues. Trimming cost V 3 bases and J 7 bases, with 19 bases left between them. Germline values: CDR1 LNHDA, CDR2 SQIVND (reference sequence). CDR3 protein: CASSIRQDGVGEQYF. CDR3 coding DNA: TGTGCCAGTAGTATTCGACAGGACGGGGTAGGGGAGCAGTACTTC.

This chain joins TRBV27 and TRBJ2-3, with TRBD2 matching 7 bases. The junction had 6 bases not matched to a gene; V was cut back by 4 bases and J by 5 bases. Per the germline V gene, CDR1 is MNHEY and CDR2 is SMNVEV (reference sequence). The CDR3 covers 14 residues. CDR3 residues: CASSSSGTLDTQYF. Here the CDR3 DNA reads TGTGCCAGCAGTTCAAGCGGGACCTTAGATACGCAGTATTTT.

The chain employs TRBV7-2 and TRBJ2-3; a possible D gene is TRBD1 (7 bases). V gave up 5 bases and J gave up 6 bases, with 18 bases separating them. The CDR3 has 15 residues. Germline V gene data show CDR1 as SGHTA and CDR2 as FQGNSA. The DNA for the CDR3 is TGTGCCAGCAGCCCGAAGGGGGCTAGCGCCGATACGCAGTATTTT. Encoded protein: CASSPKGASADTQYF.

The gene calls are TRBV5-4 and TRBJ2-7, with D tentatively TRBD1 (5 bases). CDR1 SGHNT and CDR2 YYREEE come from the germline V gene (reference sequence). This CDR3 region has 13 residues. V was cut by 2 bases and J by 6 bases, with 12 bases left in between. DNA of the CDR3: TGTGCCAGCAGCTTCATGGACATTGGCGAGCAGTACTTC. This translates into CASSFMDIGEQYF.

The rearrangement uses TRBV6-4 and TRBJ2-3; 8 nucleotides line up with TRBD2. The CDR3 totals 15 residues. The trim removed 2 bases at V and 3 bases at J, leaving 4 bases unmatched. CDR1 and CDR2 (germline): MRHNA, SNTAGT. CDR3 sequence: CASSDGGGITDTQYF. CDR3 nucleotide sequence: TGTGCCAGCAGTGACGGCGGGGGGATTACAGATACGCAGTATTTT.

The chain uses TRBV19 and TRBJ1-5; the D is unclear. The V gene lost 8 bases and the J gene lost 2 bases, with 10 bases spanning the gap. The CDR3 length is 13 residues. Germline CDR1 is LNHDA and CDR2 is SQIVND (reference sequence). CDR3 in amino acids: CASADGGNQPQHF. CDR3 nucleotide sequence: TGTGCCAGTGCGGACGGGGGCAATCAGCCCCAGCATTTT.